This T cell receptor (beta chain) originates from a study of cytotoxic CD8 clonotypes in ibrutinib-treated CLL (dated by TCRdb to the early 2020s). Regarding the study in general: The cohort had 11 relapsed/refractory and more than 14 treatment-naive patients; approximately 17 were IGHV unmutated. Partial responses were observed in some 24 patients and complete responses in 2; after a median follow-up of 68 months, remission was maintained in approximately 14 patients and progression was observed in approximately 12. Response samples were taken after a median of about a year on treatment, ranging from about 6 to 40 months. An average of about 250,000 productive templates and roughly 94,000 productive rearrangements was obtained per sample. Longitudinal samples were available for about 30% of the roughly 86 trial participants. Cryopreserved peripheral blood mononuclear cells were obtained before treatment, at response, and at either sustained remission or disease progression. All remission and progressive disease samples were collected while patients were still receiving ibrutinib. What the research found in general, with its limitations: Public clonotypes were rare and either shrank or stayed stable during treatment, and the rise in clonality at ibrutinib response reflected expansion of private clonotypes. Clonality rose at ibrutinib response, remained stable during sustained remission, and dropped back toward baseline at progression. Baseline clonality exceeded that of age-matched healthy donors and correlated strongly with circulating CD8+ T-cell counts. Sampling times were not matched between sustained-remission and progressing patients, and lymph node repertoires were not studied.

The time point label of this sample denotes: around 2 years on ibrutinib. Approximately 2 micrograms of genomic DNA were extracted from cryopreserved PBMCs for TCR beta library preparation. Longitudinal blood samples from CLL patients on ibrutinib monotherapy underwent high-throughput TCR beta sequencing. The patients were enrolled in a single-center, open-label phase 2 trial of ibrutinib monotherapy. CDR1 and CDR2, looked up from the germline V gene, are MNHNS and SASEGT. The trim is 7 bases for V and 1 base for J, with a gap of 13 bases between the germline ends. Including the terminal cysteine and phenylalanine, the CDR3 comprises 14 residues. Just CDR3 DNA is preserved here, 42 bases in frame from base 1. Comments on this clone: Its recognized antigen is unknown. It has no much larger one-base neighbor in the sample; base qualities were not kept.

A MiSeq instrument was used for deep resolution sequencing, which targeted depths ranging from 1 in 1 million up to 1 in 200,000 T cells, with coverage averaging 10x for each clonotype. The immunoSEQ hsTCRB Kit was used to generate the TCR beta libraries. Processing in the source paper ran as follows. The data were analyzed with ImmunoSEQ Analyzer and ImmunoSEQ Data Assistant, and V, D and J gene assignments followed IMGT definitions. Clonality, which ranges from 0 to 1, was calculated by subtracting the normalized Shannon entropy of productive rearrangement frequencies from one. Only overrepresented clonotypes making up at least 0.05% of the repertoire of each patient were included in the public clonotype analysis. Approximately 12 age-matched healthy donor repertoires from immuneACCESS were used as controls for clonality. The immuneACCESS repertoire file appears here via TCRdb, limited to in-frame rearrangements. These files lack a portion of the clones; in checked studies, under half of the deficit traces to unresolved V genes, and the cause of the others is not known. The V and J calls and the clone size are those of that table, but D and trimming were determined from the DNA. The sample table shows about 120,000 clones, and 80% to 90% are seen once. The ten largest clones represent roughly 2% of the sample.

Sequenced here: PBMCs, sampled after 24 months of ibrutinib treatment. The chain links TRBV6-1 with TRBJ1-1; confidence is insufficient to name the D gene. This clonotype was sampled from a human donor with chronic lymphocytic leukemia. The sequenced DNA is TGTGCCAGCATGATAGGACTGACGAACACTGAAGCTTTCTTT. Its product reads: CASMIGLTNTEAFF.